The clone carrying this TCR beta chain was observed many times. Its cognate antigen is unknown. This entry comes from a study of cytomegalovirus exposure and HLA in healthy donors. Study outcomes and limitations: An analysis done earlier found most TCR beta V segments productive about 87% or about 30% of the time. The investigators catalogued 164 TCR beta chains as cytomegalovirus-associated.

This CDR3 has 17 amino acids. 60 Vbeta and 13 Jbeta primers were used in PCR. Sequencing used immunoSEQ multiplex PCR; TCRdb keeps in-frame clones, though not all of them. The sample lists more than 110,000 clones; 70% to 80% were seen once. The J gene is TRBJ2-7, the V gene TRBV21-1; the D segment call TRBD1 is taken from the table without a DNA check. TRBV21-1 is described as a pseudogene. The sequence was collected from a female donor in good health and CMV-seronegative. What was sequenced was PBMCs. Here the CDR3 reads CASSKPGQGGTSYEQYF. CDR3 nucleotides: TGTGCCAGCAGCAAACCGGGACAGGGCGGAACTTCCTACGAGCAGTACTTC.